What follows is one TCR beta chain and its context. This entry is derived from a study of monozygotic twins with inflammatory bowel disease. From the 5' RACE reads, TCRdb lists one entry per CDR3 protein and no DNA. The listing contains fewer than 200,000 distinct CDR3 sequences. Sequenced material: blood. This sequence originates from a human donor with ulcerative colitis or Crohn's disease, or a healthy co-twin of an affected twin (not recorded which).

CDR3 protein: CAISEFRSGQGASEQYF. The chain recombines TRBV10-3 with TRBJ2-7; TCRdb indicates TRBD1, and absent DNA this call remains unverified. Germline V gene data show CDR1 as ENHRY and CDR2 as SYGVKD. This CDR3 region has 17 residues.